This T cell receptor (beta chain) appears in the sequencing data of a study of regulatory T cells in long-lasting Graves disease. Study-level background: Graves' cases, newly diagnosed, had used antithyroid drugs under 3 months.

Time point of the sample: newly diagnosed GD, antithyroid drugs for less than 3 months. From RNA extracted from PBMCs, the TCR library was made. Investigators report Graves' disease was diagnosed under American Thyroid Association guidelines. Researchers made TCR beta libraries by using iRepertoire HTBI primers and running Arm-PCR on CDR3 regions. TCRdb re-derived calls from the multiplex PCR reads in MiXCR, one entry per CDR3 protein. Counted here are approximately 540,000 distinct CDR3 sequences, more than 10% occurring once; the ten biggest clones make up roughly 8.9%. This clonotype was observed many times. V shed 6 bases and J shed 5 bases, with 14 bases lying between them. The CDR3 runs 13 residues. Germline V lookup: CDR1 KGHSH, CDR2 LQKENI. The same specimen was also included in a second study, on T cells in Graves' hyperthyroidism and ophthalmopathy.

This sequence joins TRBV18 and TRBJ2-7; no definite D call. The sample consisted of peripheral blood mononuclear cells (PBMCs), taken at new diagnosis, from a patient treated with antithyroid drugs. The clonotype comes from a young woman with Graves disease. CDR3 in amino acids: CASSPSQPHEQYF. CDR3 DNA: TGTGCCAGCTCCCCCTCCCAGCCCCACGAGCAGTACTTC.